This passage covers 17 T cell receptor beta chains from one sample sequenced in a study of regulatory T cells in long-lasting Graves disease. iRepertoire HTBI primers and Arm-PCR of CDR3 regions built TCR beta libraries. A single record per CDR3 protein comes from TCRdb applying MiXCR to the multiplex PCR reads. The sample holds 650,000 to 700,000 distinct CDR3 sequences; 25% to 35% are singletons and the top ten take around 42%. Regarding time point: persistent/refractory GD, antithyroid drugs over 5 years with positive TRAb. The TCR library used RNA extracted from PBMCs. Source: peripheral blood mononuclear cells (PBMCs), taken when the disease was refractory, from a patient treated with antithyroid drugs. These receptors were collected from a female donor with Graves disease.

V and J are TRBV27 and TRBJ1-4; D possibly corresponds to TRBD1 (6 bases). There are 16 residues in the CDR3. The germline V gene encodes CDR1 MNHEY and CDR2 SMNVEV (reference sequence). V lost 8 bases to trimming and J lost 6 bases, with 22 bases between them. The CDR3 loop reads CASSTGLVGLDEKLFF. DNA of the CDR3: TGTGCCAGCTCCACAGGGCTCGTAGGACTTGATGAAAAACTGTTTTTT.

This chain links TRBV12-3 or TRBV12-4 with TRBJ1-5; 10 bases are shared with TRBD1. Trimming took 3 bases from V and 7 from J; bases not matched to a gene: 9. This CDR3 has 16 amino acids. The CDR3 bases are TGTGCCAGCAGTTTGGAAACCGGGACAGGGGACCAGCCCCAGCATTTT. Residues: CASSLETGTGDQPQHF.

This clonotype showed up just a few times. This sequence joins TRBV30 and TRBJ2-4; D is perhaps TRBD1 (6 bases). The germline V and J ends were trimmed by 3 bases and 0 bases, with 12 bases remaining between them. This CDR3 spans 15 amino acids. Germline V gene lookup returns CDR1 GTSNPN and CDR2 SVGIG (reference sequence). In DNA, the CDR3 is TGTGCCTGGAGCCTCGGACAGCTAGCCAAAAACATTCAGTACTTC. Translation: CAWSLGQLAKNIQYF.

The chain has TRBV7-6 and TRBJ2-2, with D perhaps matching TRBD2 (6 bases). V gave up 7 bases and J gave up 3 bases, with 12 bases separating them. The length of the CDR3 is 14 residues. The germline gives CDR1 SGHVS, CDR2 FNYEAQ. The CDR3, as DNA: TGTGCCAGCACCATGGGACTCTACACCGGGGAGCTGTTTTTT. Its protein is CASTMGLYTGELFF. Complete variable domain (other parts from reference TRBV7-6 and TRBJ2-2): GAGVSQSPRYKVTKRGQDVALRCDPISGHVSLYWYRQALGQGPEFLTYFNYEAQQDKSGLPNDRFSAERPEGSISTLTIQRTEQRDSAMYRCASTMGLYTGELFFGEGSRLTVL.

On this clonotype itself: A much larger clone is a single base away; this may be a read error. The V gene is TRBV2, the J gene TRBJ2-2; D is perhaps TRBD2 (6 bases). CDR1 SNHLY and CDR2 FYNNEI come from the germline V gene. CDR3 length equals 10 residues. Here the CDR3 reads CASSAGELLF. Here the CDR3 DNA reads TGTGCCAGCAGTGCGGGGGAGCTGCTTTTT.

Comments on this clonotype: Being one base from a much bigger clone, this may be a read error. Because the CDR3 is missing its conserved closing phenylalanine or tryptophan, this is likely a read error. The chain combines TRBV3-1 with TRBJ2-4, with D tentatively TRBD1 (5 bases). The CDR3 extends over 14 amino acids. CDR1 and CDR2 (germline): LGHDT, YNNKEL (reference sequence). Trimming took off 1 base at V and 8 bases at J, with 12 bases between the two ends. CDR3 loop: CASSQGRGWDIQYS. CDR3 nucleotides: TGTGCCAGCAGCCAAGGAAGGGGTTGGGACATTCAGTACTCC.

V usage is TRBV19 and J usage is TRBJ1-1; tentatively, D is TRBD1 (5 bases). Germline lookup yields CDR1 LNHDA and CDR2 SQIVND (reference sequence). Trimming shortened V by 7 bases and J by 5 bases, and 14 bases separated the two germline ends. The CDR3 sequence is 13 residues long. CDR3 protein: CASTSGLWTEAFF. CDR3 nucleotide sequence: TGTGCCAGTACCTCAGGGTTGTGGACTGAAGCTTTCTTT.

Concerning this clonotype itself: One end of the junction does not line up with germline, which may come from a read error. The V call is TRBV27, the J call TRBJ2-2; D unclear. Germline CDR1 and CDR2: MNHEY and SMNVEV (reference sequence). This CDR3 region has 15 residues. DNA for the CDR3: TGTGCCAGCAGTTTAGGGGTCCCGAACACCAGGGAGCTGTTTTTT. Encoded protein: CASSLGVPNTRELFF.

This clonotype appeared a single time. This chain joins TRBV11-2 and TRBJ1-4, with 7 bases fitting TRBD1. The CDR3 has 17 residues. V shed 5 bases and J 4 bases; nucleotides not matched to a gene: 13. From germline, CDR1 is SGHAT and CDR2 FQNNGV. The CDR3 loop reads CASSPPTGRFGNEKLFF. Here the CDR3 DNA reads TGTGCCAGCAGCCCCCCGACAGGGAGGTTCGGTAATGAAAAACTGTTTTTT.

This clonotype was seen at least ten times. The V and J genes are TRBV12-3 or TRBV12-4 and TRBJ1-2; D is unclear. V shed 8 bases and J shed 0 bases, with 10 bases lying between them. The CDR3 sequence is 13 residues long. The CDR3 protein is CASGFNSNYGYTF. DNA of the CDR3: TGTGCCAGCGGGTTTAACTCTAACTATGGCTACACCTTC.

About this clonotype: This may be a read error: a much more frequent sequence differs by one nucleotide. This chain links TRBV2 with TRBJ1-5; no definite D call. There are 14 residues in the CDR3. Between the trimmed V and J ends, which lost 5 bases and 4 bases, there was a span of 12 bases. The germline gives CDR1 SNHLY, CDR2 FYNNEI. The CDR3 sequence: CASSSAAENQPQHF. CDR3 in DNA: TGTGCCAGCAGTTCAGCTGCAGAAAATCAGCCCCAGCATTTT.

This clonotype was observed a few times. The V and J genes are TRBV20-1 and TRBJ1-2; possibly TRBD1 for D (6 bases). V shed 1 base and J shed 2 bases, with 14 bases lying between them. This CDR3 is built from 15 residues. Germline values: CDR1 DFQATT, CDR2 SNEGSKA (reference sequence). CDR3 sequence: CSARVFEGGNYGYTF. In nucleotides, the CDR3 is TGCAGTGCTAGAGTTTTTGAGGGGGGCAACTATGGCTACACCTTC.

This clonotype was counted at least ten times. CDR3 DNA sequence: TGCAGCGTCCGGGAGACAGGGAAGGAGACCCAGTACTTC. Translated, it gives CSVRETGKETQYF. The chain has TRBV29-1 and TRBJ2-5; D perhaps matches TRBD1 (7 bases). The CDR3 totals 13 residues. The germline gives CDR1 SQVTM, CDR2 ANQGSEA. V was trimmed by 6 bases and J by 5 bases, leaving 16 bases between them.

The genes are TRBV2 and TRBJ1-1; 12 positions match TRBD1. The CDR3 loop spans 16 amino acids. Looked up from germline, CDR1 is SNHLY and CDR2 is FYNNEI. With V trimmed by 6 bases and J by 6 bases, 11 bases remained unmatched. The DNA for the CDR3 is TGTGCCAGCAGCGCCGGGACAGGGGGCGTTCTGTCTGAAGCTTTCTTT. It encodes CASSAGTGGVLSEAFF.

In this sample, this clonotype turned up a few times. V is TRBV6-2 or TRBV6-3 and J is TRBJ1-5; no clear D. V was trimmed by 6 bases and J by 6 bases, leaving 12 bases between them. The germline gives CDR1 MNHEY, CDR2 SVGEGT. The CDR3 consists of 13 residues. The chain's CDR3 is CASRPDLIQPQHF. CDR3 in DNA: TGTGCCAGCAGGCCCGACCTAATTCAGCCCCAGCATTTT.

The chain joins TRBV19 to TRBJ2-1, with 9 bases aligning to TRBD2. Germline-derived CDR1 and CDR2 are LNHDA and SQIVND (reference sequence). The CDR3 covers 14 residues. After removal of 2 bases from V and 8 bases from J, the junction contained 4 bases not matched to a gene. The CDR3 spells CASSILGLADEQFF. CDR3 DNA: TGTGCCAGTAGTATACTGGGACTAGCTGATGAGCAGTTCTTC.

This clonotype came up many times. The chain uses TRBV20-1 and TRBJ1-2; D gene ambiguous. CDR1 is DFQATT and CDR2 is SNEGSKA in the germline V gene (reference sequence). V was cut by 4 bases and J by 2 bases, with 14 bases left in between. The CDR3 is made up of 14 amino acids. In DNA, the CDR3 is TGCAGTGCTACGACCGCGGACCCCAACTATGGCTACACCTTC. Translation: CSATTADPNYGYTF.